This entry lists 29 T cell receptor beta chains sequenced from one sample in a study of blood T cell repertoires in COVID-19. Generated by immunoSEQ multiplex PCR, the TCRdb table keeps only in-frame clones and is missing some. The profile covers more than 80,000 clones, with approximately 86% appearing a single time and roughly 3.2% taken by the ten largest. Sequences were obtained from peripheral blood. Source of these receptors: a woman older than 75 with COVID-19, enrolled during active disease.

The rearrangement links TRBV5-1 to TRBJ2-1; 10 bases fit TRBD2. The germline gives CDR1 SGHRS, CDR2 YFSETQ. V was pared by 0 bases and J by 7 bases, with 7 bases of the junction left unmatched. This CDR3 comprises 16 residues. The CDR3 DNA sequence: TGCGCCAGCAGCTTGGTTCTAGCGGGAGTAGGAAATGAGCAGTTCTTC. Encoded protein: CASSLVLAGVGNEQFF.

The CDR3 sequence is CASSLFGQRNQPQHF. The CDR3 nucleotides are TGTGCCAGCAGTTTATTTGGACAGCGCAATCAGCCCCAGCATTTT. The rearrangement uses TRBV27 and TRBJ1-5; TRBD1 might be the D (6 bases). Trimming removed 1 base at V and 2 bases at J, with 9 bases between. The CDR3 contains 15 residues. The germline V gene encodes CDR1 MNHEY and CDR2 SMNVEV (reference sequence).

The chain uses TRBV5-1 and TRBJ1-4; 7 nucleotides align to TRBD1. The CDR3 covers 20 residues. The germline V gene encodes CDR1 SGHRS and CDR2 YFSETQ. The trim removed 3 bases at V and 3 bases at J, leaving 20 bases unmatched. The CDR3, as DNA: TGCGCCAGCAGCTGGGGTAAAGGGGGGACAGCGCGATGGCCTAATGAAAAACTGTTTTTT. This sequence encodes CASSWGKGGTARWPNEKLFF.

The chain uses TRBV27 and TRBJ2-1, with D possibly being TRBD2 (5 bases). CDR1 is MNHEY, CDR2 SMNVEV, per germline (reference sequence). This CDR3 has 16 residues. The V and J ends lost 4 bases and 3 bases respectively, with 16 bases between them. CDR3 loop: CASSSPGLPSYNEQFF. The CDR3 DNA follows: TGTGCCAGCAGTTCCCCCGGACTCCCTAGCTACAATGAGCAGTTCTTC.

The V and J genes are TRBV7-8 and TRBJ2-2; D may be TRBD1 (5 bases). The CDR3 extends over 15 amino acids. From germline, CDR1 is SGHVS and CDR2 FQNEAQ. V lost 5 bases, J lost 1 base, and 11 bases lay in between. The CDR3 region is CASSPRTMNTGELFF. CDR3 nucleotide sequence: TGTGCCAGCAGCCCCCGGACAATGAACACCGGGGAGCTGTTTTTT.

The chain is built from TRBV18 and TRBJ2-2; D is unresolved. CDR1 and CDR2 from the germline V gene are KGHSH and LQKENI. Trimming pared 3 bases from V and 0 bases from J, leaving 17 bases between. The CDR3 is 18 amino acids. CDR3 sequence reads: CASSPKKVAVSNTGELFF. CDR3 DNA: TGTGCCAGCTCACCGAAGAAGGTTGCGGTTTCGAACACCGGGGAGCTGTTTTTT.

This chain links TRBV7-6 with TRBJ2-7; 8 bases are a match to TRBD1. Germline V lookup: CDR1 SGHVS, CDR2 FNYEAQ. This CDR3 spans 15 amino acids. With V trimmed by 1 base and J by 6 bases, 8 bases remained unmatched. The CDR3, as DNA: TGTGCCAGCAGCTTAGTGCGGGCGGGGACAGGCGAGCAGTACTTC. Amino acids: CASSLVRAGTGEQYF.

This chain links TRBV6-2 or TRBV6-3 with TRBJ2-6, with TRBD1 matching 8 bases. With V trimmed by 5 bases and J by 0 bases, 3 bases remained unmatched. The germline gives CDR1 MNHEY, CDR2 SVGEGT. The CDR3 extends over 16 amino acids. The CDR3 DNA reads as TGTGCCAGCAGTGGGACAGGCCTCTCTGGGGCCAACGTCCTGACTTTC. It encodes CASSGTGLSGANVLTF.

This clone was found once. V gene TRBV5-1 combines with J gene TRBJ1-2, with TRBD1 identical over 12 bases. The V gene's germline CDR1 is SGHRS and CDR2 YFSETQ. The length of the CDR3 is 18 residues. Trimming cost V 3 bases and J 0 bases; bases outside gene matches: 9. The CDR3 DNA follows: TGCGCCAGCAGCTCGCGGACCGGGACAGGGGGCGCTAACTATGGCTACACCTTC. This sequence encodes CASSSRTGTGGANYGYTF.

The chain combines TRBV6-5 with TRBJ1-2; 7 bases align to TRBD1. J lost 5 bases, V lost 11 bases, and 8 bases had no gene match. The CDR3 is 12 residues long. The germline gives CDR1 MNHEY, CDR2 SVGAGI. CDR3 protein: CAGSGTAYGYTF. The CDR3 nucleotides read TGTGCCGGATCCGGGACAGCATATGGCTACACCTTC.

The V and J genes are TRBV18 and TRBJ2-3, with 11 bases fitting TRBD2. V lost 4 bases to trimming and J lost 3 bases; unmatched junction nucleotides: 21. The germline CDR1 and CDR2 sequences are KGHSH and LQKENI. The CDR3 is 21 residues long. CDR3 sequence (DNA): TGTGCCAGCTCACTATCAGCGGGACTAGCGGACCCCCGTTGGGGAACAGATACGCAGTATTTT. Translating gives CASSLSAGLADPRWGTDTQYF.

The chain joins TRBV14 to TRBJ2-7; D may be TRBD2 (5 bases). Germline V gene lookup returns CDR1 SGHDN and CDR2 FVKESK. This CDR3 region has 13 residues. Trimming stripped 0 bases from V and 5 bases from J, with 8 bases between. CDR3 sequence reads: CASSQDAGHEQYF. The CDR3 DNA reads TGTGCCAGCAGCCAAGATGCGGGCCACGAGCAGTACTTC.

The CDR3 region has the DNA TGTGCCACCCAGACTTGGAGCGAGCAGTACTTC. It codes for CATQTWSEQYF. The chain has TRBV10-3 and TRBJ2-7; D remains ambiguous. The ends were cut back, 10 bases at V and 6 bases at J, with 13 bases in the middle. Per germline, CDR1 ENHRY and CDR2 SYGVKD. The CDR3 is 11 residues long.

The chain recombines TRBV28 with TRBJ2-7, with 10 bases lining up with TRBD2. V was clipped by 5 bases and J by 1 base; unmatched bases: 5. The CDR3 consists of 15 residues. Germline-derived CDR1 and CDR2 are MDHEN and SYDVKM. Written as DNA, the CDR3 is TGTGCCAGCAGTAATACGGGACTAGCGTCCTACGAGCAGTACTTC. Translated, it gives CASSNTGLASYEQYF.

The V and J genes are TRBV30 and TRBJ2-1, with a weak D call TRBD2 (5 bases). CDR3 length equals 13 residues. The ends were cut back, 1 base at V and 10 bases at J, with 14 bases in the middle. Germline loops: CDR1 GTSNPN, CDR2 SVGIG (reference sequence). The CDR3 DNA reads TGTGCCTGGAGTGATGGGCGGGTTCTGGAGCAGTTCTTC. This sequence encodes CAWSDGRVLEQFF.

The CDR3 sequence: CASRRLAGVTGELFF. The DNA for the CDR3 is TGTGCCAGTAGACGACTAGCGGGAGTCACCGGGGAGCTGTTTTTT. V gene TRBV19 combines with J gene TRBJ2-2; TRBD2 agrees at 12 bases. CDR1 LNHDA and CDR2 SQIVND come from the germline V gene (reference sequence). The CDR3 runs to 15 residues. Trimming at V came to 6 bases and at J to 4 bases, leaving 3 bases not matched to a gene.

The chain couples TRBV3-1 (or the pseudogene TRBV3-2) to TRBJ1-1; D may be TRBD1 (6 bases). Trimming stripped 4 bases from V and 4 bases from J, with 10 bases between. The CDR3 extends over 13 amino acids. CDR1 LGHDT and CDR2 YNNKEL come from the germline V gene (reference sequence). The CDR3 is CASSRTVITEAFF. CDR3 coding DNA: TGTGCCAGCAGCCGGACAGTAATCACTGAAGCTTTCTTT.

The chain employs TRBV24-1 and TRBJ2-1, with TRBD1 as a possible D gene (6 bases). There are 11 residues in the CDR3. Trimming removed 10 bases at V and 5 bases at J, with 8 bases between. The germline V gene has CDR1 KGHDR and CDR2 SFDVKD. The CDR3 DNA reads TGTGCCACTAACAGGGACAATGAGCAGTTCTTC. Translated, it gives CATNRDNEQFF.

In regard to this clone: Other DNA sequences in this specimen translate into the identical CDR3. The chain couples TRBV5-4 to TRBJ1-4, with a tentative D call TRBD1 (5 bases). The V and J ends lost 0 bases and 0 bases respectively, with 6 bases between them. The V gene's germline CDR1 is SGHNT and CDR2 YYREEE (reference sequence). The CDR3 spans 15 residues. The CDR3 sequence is CASSLGGATNEKLFF. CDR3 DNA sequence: TGTGCCAGCAGCTTGGGGGGGGCAACTAATGAAAAACTGTTTTTT.

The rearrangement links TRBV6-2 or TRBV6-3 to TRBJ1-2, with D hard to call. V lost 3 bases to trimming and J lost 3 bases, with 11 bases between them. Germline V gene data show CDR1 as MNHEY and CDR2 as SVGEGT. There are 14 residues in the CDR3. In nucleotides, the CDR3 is TGTGCCAGCAGTTATTCAGGACTCGACTATGGCTACACCTTC. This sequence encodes CASSYSGLDYGYTF.

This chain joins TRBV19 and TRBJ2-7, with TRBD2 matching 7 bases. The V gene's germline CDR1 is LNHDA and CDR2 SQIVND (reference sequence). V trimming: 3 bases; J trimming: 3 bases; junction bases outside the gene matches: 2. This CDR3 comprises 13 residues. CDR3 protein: CASSMGGVYEQYF. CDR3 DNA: TGTGCCAGTAGTATGGGGGGGGTCTACGAGCAGTACTTC.

The chain's CDR3 is CAISESGDREAFF. The DNA for the CDR3 is TGTGCCATCAGTGAGTCAGGAGACAGGGAAGCTTTCTTT. The chain couples TRBV10-3 to TRBJ1-1, with D possibly matching TRBD1 (6 bases). The V end lost 0 bases, the J end lost 8 bases, and 10 bases lay between the germline ends. Germline V lookup: CDR1 ENHRY, CDR2 SYGVKD. This CDR3 contains 13 residues.

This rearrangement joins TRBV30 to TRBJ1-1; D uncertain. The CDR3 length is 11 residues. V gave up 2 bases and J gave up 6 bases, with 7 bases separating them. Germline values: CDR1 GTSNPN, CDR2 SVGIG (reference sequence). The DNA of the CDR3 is TGTGCCTGGAGTTACAGTGCTGAAGCTTTCTTT. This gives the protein CAWSYSAEAFF.

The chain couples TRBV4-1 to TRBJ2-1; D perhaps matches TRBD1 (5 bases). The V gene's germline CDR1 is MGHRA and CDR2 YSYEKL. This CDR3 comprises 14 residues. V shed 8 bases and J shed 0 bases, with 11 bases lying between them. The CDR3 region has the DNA TGCGCCAGCTCCCGCGACAGCTCCTACAATGAGCAGTTCTTC. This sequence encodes CASSRDSSYNEQFF.

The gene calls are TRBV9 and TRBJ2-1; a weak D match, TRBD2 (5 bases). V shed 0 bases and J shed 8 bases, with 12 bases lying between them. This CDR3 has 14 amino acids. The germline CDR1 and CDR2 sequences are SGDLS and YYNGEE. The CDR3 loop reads CASSVEGGWHEQFF. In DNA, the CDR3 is TGTGCCAGCAGCGTAGAAGGAGGCTGGCATGAGCAGTTCTTC.

The CDR3 loop is CATSREGSSYEQYF. CDR3 nucleotide sequence: TGTGCCACCAGCAGAGAGGGCAGCTCCTACGAGCAGTACTTC. The chain has TRBV15 and TRBJ2-7, with D uncertain. The CDR3 is 14 residues long. The germline V and J ends were trimmed by 0 bases and 0 bases, with 6 bases remaining between them. The germline V gene encodes CDR1 LNHNV and CDR2 YYDKDF (reference sequence).

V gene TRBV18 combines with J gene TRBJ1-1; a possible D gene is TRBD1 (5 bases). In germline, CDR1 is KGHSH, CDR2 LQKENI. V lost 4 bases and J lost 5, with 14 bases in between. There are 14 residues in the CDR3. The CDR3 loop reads CASSQRGGQTEAFF. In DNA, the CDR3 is TGTGCCAGCTCACAACGGGGGGGTCAAACTGAAGCTTTCTTT. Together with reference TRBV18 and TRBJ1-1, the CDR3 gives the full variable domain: NAGVMQNPRHLVRRRGQEARLRCSPMKGHSHVYWYRQLPEEGLKFMVYLQKENIIDESGMPKERFSAEFPKEGPSILRIQQVVRGDSAAYFCASSQRGGQTEAFFGQGTRLTVV.

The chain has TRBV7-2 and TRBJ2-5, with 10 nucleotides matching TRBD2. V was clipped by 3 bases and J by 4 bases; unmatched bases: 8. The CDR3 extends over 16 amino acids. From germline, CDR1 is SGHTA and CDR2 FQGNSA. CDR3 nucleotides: TGTGCCAGCAGCTTTGGGAGCGGGAGGGCCAGAGAGACCCAGTACTTC. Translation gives CASSFGSGRARETQYF.

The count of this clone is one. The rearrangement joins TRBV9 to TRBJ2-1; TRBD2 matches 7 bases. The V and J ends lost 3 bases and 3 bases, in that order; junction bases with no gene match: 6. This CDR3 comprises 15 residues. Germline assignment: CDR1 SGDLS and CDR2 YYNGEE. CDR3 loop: CASSENPSGYNEQFF. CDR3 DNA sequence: TGTGCCAGCAGCGAGAACCCTAGCGGCTACAATGAGCAGTTCTTC.